This T cell receptor beta chain originates from a study of cytomegalovirus exposure and HLA in healthy donors. This clone came up a few times. V trimming: 6 bases; J trimming: 3 bases; junction bases outside the gene matches: 5. Germline V gene lookup returns CDR1 MNHNY and CDR2 SVGAGI (reference sequence). The CDR3 has 13 amino acids. Use of 60 Vbeta and 13 Jbeta primers characterized the PCR. Sequencing used immunoSEQ multiplex PCR; TCRdb keeps in-frame clones, though not all of them. The table records 160,000 or so clones, around 77% of them present only once. The specimen was PBMCs. The sequence was obtained from a man younger than 40 in good health and CMV-seropositive. The rearrangement uses TRBV6-6 and TRBJ2-7; 7 bases fit TRBD1. This CDR3 reads CASSDRVHYEQYF. The DNA for the CDR3 is TGTGCCAGCAGCGACAGGGTCCACTACGAGCAGTACTTC.